This TCR beta chain was identified during a study of shared clonotypes between healthy human individuals (dated by TCRdb to 2019 to 2021). With respect to the entire study: The cohort comprised a couple of women and three men aged 18 to 49 years. For each donor, CD4 naive and CD4 memory were each given three plates, CD8 naive was given two plates, and CD8 memory was given one plate. Blood TCR repertoires of about five healthy adults were deeply sequenced to estimate repertoire size and the extent of clonotype sharing between individuals. To increase sequencing depth and limit assay-specific biases, different laboratories used diverse techniques to prepare libraries and sequence TCR repertoires. Per donor, leukapheresis produced somewhere between about 0.8 and 9 billion PBMCs.

Results the study describes overall, beyond this receptor: Even with the large sequencing depth, rarefaction of the sorted-subset datasets indicated that sequencing was incomplete. The small number of donors limited the genetic and exposure-history diversity represented. When four donors were compared, the shared fraction of clonotypes was around 5% for naive CD4, roughly 3.4% for naive CD8, 2.3% for memory CD4, and less than 0.45% for memory CD8. Based on pairwise subsampling, the degree of clonotype sharing among donors was expected to be affected by sequencing depth. Sampling was restricted to blood, and TCR repertoires in tissue are likely to differ from TCR repertoires in blood. Compared with non-shared clonotypes, clonotypes shared by all four sorted-subset donors had higher generation probabilities. Naive subsets generally had larger estimated clonotype richness than memory subsets.

The donors were healthy, HIV-negative adults who had no recently reported acute infections or vaccinations. Only Caucasian adults living in Nashville, Tennessee, USA were represented among the donors. Magnetic negative selection was used to enrich CD4+ T cells, after which naive cells were positively selected on CD45RA and the negative fraction became the memory subset. Blood was obtained by leukapheresis, after which PBMCs were separated by Ficoll-Histopaque density gradient centrifugation and cryopreserved in liquid nitrogen vapor phase. Analytical flow cytometry was used to check the purity and quantity of each magnetically sorted T cell population. From each sorted fraction, genomic DNA was isolated and quantified by UV absorbance on a Nanodrop 2000c. Notes on this clone: This clone's antigen is unknown. The input lacks base qualities; no much larger clone sits a single base away.

The junction shows trimming of 2 bases on V and 6 bases on J, and the gene matches do not reach 4 bases of it. The germline V gene (reference sequence) provides CDR1 LNHDA and CDR2 SQIVND. Reading from cysteine to phenylalanine, the CDR3 counts 15 amino acids. CDR3 DNA is the only sequence kept; it has 45 bases, read in frame from the first base. Using the deep immunoSEQ assay, multiplex PCR amplified TCR CDR3 regions from genomic DNA. Extracted genomic DNA from each cell subset was distributed evenly across all wells of several immunoSEQ 96-well plates, and each plate was treated as a replicate. Each replicate PCR for sorted subsets received around 200 ng genomic DNA, equal to 30,000 or so T cell genomes. The purified libraries were quantified using a Qubit 3.0 fluorometer, sized with a Bioanalyzer 2100, and then quantified again using the KAPA Library Quantification kit. Each immunoSEQ 96-well plate was sequenced on its own single-read 150-cycle Illumina NextSeq 550 flow cell. The authors' pipeline ran thus. Because the immunoSEQ output held only junctional sequences and lacked quality scores, the filtering could not match the filtering applied to full-length reads. To assign V/J genes and CDR3, sequences were annotated using PyIR, a Python wrapper for IgBLAST v1.9, with IMGT germline references. Any read was removed if the V/J assignment was weak (E-value above 1e-6), the CDR3 was missing, or the read contained stop codons, out-of-frame junctions, or ambiguous translated residues. V3J clonotypes were defined as sequences sharing the same inferred V gene, J gene, and CDR3 amino acid sequence. The percentage overlap between two repertoires was calculated by dividing the number of shared unique clonotypes by the size of the smaller repertoire. Repertoire richness was assessed with RTK rarefaction, the Chao1 estimator, and Recon v2.1 estimates of unobserved clonotypes. Generation probabilities for all TCRbeta clonotypes obtained by the gDNA method from a handful of donors were computed using OLGA. Entries here come from immuneACCESS through TCRdb and include only in-frame sequences with V and J called. Some clones fail to appear in such tables; in the studies checked, an unresolved V gene covers under half of the shortfall, and the cause of the remainder is unknown. V and J calls and clone size are given by that table; D and trimming were obtained from the DNA. Within this sample are roughly 530,000 clones, with almost 97% of them counted one time only. Roughly 0.06% of the sample comes from the top ten.

The TCR was taken from a woman aged 30 to 39 in good health. This sequence uses TRBV19 and TRBJ2-2; a stretch of 9 junction bases matches TRBD2. Material for sequencing was naive CD4+ T cells sorted from blood. In light of the paper, this sample's cell subset or site label describes: CD45RA+ positively selected. The DNA is as follows: TGTGCCAGTAGTATATACATAGCGGGAGCCGGGGAGCTGTTTTTT. It encodes CASSIYIAGAGELFF.